This paragraph reports one T cell receptor beta chain. Its antigen remains unidentified. Germline values: CDR1 LNHNV, CDR2 YYDKDF (reference sequence). V gave up 0 bases and J gave up 6 bases; unmatched junction bases: 8. This CDR3 region has 17 residues. The record originates from a study of shared clonotypes between healthy human individuals. The naive CD8 fraction comprised CD45RO-negative cells positively selected for CCR7 and excluded terminally differentiated effector memory CD45RA+ cells. None of the donors, who were healthy HIV-negative adults, had recently had acute infections or vaccinations. Study-wide results and caveats: Donor clonotype sharing was expected to depend on sequencing depth. Estimated richness values were generally larger in naive subsets than in memory subsets. In a handful of donors, around 4.8% of naive CD4 clonotypes appeared in common.

Clones were sequenced by immunoSEQ multiplex PCR, and TCRdb holds only the in-frame ones, with some missing. This table has about 590,000 clones, roughly 96% appearing once. The chain carries TRBV15 and TRBJ2-1; TRBD2 matches at 10 bases. This receptor was obtained from a woman younger than 45 in good health. The specimen sequenced was naive CD8+ T cells sorted from blood. In DNA form, the CDR3 reads TGTGCCACCAGCAGAGACCCCGGACTAGCGGAACCCAATGAGCAGTTCTTC. This encodes CATSRDPGLAEPNEQFF.